This TCR beta chain was documented in a study of cytomegalovirus exposure and HLA in healthy donors. Notes on the study in general: Immune exposure information available was restricted to CMV serostatus.

The J segment lost 12 bases and the V segment lost 0 bases, leaving 7 bases of the junction unmatched. The CDR3 covers 14 residues. Germline V gene data show CDR1 as SGHRS and CDR2 as YFSETQ. Points on this clone: Its antigen is undetermined.

In the PCR, 60 Vbeta and 13 Jbeta primers were used. Sequenced by immunoSEQ multiplex PCR; TCRdb stores in-frame clones only, minus some. The data show around 79,000 clones, with roughly 73% seen just once and about 16% held by the top ten. V and J are TRBV5-1 and TRBJ2-1, with TRBD2 matching 9 bases. The sequence was obtained from a woman in her forties in good health and CMV-seropositive. The sample was PBMCs. DNA of the CDR3: TGCGCCAGCAGCTTGGAGTCCCCACTAGCGGGGCAGTTCTTC. Translated: CASSLESPLAGQFF.